This T cell receptor beta chain was identified in a study of control samples from healthy donors and cancer patients. Sequenced by immunoSEQ multiplex PCR; TCRdb stores in-frame clones only, minus some. The sample includes some 79,000 clones, under 95% of them seen just once. CDR3 length equals 13 residues. Germline V lookup: CDR1 SGHAT, CDR2 FQNNGV. V was shortened by 7 bases and J by 0 bases, with 9 bases between the two germline ends. This TCR derives from a woman between 40 and 55 years old with lung cancer. The chain uses TRBV11-2 and TRBJ1-1; D gene unclear. Material for sequencing was PBMCs. The CDR3 DNA is TGTGCCAGCACCCAGAAGCTGAACACTGAAGCTTTCTTT. Its translation: CASTQKLNTEAFF.